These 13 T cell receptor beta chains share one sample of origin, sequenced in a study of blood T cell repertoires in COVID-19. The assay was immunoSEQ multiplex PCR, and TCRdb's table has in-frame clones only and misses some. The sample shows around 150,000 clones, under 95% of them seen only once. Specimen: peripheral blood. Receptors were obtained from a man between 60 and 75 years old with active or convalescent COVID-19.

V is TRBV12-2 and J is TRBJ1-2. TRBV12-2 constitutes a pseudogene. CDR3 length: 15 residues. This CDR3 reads CASRFILTGEGGYTF. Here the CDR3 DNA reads TGTGCAAGTCGCTTTATCCTAACCGGGGAGGGGGGCTACACCTTC.

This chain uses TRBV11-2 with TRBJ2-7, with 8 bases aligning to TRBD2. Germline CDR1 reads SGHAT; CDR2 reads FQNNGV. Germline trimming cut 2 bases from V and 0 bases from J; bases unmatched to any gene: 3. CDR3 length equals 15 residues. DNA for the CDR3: TGTGCCAGCAGCTTATTAGCGGGAAGCTCCTACGAGCAGTACTTC. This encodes CASSLLAGSSYEQYF.

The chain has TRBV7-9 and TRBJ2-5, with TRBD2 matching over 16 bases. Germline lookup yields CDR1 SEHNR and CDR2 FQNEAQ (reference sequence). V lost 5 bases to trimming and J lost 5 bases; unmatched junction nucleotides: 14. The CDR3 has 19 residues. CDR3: CASSPMGLAGGLVQETQYF. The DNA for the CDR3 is TGTGCCAGCAGCCCAATGGGACTAGCGGGAGGGCTGGTTCAGGAGACCCAGTACTTC.

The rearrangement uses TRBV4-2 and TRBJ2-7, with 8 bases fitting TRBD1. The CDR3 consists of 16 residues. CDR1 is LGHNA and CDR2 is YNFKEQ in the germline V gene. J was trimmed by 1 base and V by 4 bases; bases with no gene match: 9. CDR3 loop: CASSLQGAPLSYEQYF. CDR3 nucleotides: TGTGCCAGCAGCCTTCAGGGGGCTCCATTGTCCTACGAGCAGTACTTC.

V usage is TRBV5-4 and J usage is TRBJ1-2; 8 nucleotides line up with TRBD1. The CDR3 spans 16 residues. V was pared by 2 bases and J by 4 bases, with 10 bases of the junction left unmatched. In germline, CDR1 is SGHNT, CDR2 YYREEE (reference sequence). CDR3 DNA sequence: TGTGCCAGCAGCTTAGGATCCGGACAGGGAGTCTATGGCTACACCTTC. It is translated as CASSLGSGQGVYGYTF.

CDR3 sequence reads: CASSLVGRGQSYSTLYGYTF. CDR3 in DNA: TGTGCCAGCAGCTTAGTAGGCAGGGGGCAGAGTTATTCAACCCTCTATGGCTACACCTTC. The J gene is TRBJ1-2, the V gene TRBV7-8; 8 bases agree with TRBD1. The CDR3 is 20 amino acids. V lost 1 base, J lost 4 bases, and 20 bases stayed unmatched. Germline V gene sequence: CDR1 SGHVS, CDR2 FQNEAQ.

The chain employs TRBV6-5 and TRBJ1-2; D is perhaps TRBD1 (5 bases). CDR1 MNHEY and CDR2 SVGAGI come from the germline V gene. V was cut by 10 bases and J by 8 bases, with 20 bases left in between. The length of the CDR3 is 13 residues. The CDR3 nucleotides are TGTGCCACCGCGGGGGTACGACTAGAGGGCTACACCTTC. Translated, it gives CATAGVRLEGYTF.

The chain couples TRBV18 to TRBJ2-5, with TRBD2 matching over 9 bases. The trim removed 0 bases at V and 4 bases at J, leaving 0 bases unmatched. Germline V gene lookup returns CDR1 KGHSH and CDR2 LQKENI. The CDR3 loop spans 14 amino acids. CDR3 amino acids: CASSPPSGRETQYF. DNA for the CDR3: TGTGCCAGCTCACCACCTAGCGGGAGAGAGACCCAGTACTTC.

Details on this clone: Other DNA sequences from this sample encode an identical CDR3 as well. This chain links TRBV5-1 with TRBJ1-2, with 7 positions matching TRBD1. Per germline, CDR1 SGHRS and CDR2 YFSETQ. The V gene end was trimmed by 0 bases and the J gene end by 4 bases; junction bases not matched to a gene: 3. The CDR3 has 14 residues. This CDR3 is CASSLGDSIYGYTF. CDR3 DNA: TGCGCCAGCAGCTTGGGGGACAGCATCTATGGCTACACCTTC.

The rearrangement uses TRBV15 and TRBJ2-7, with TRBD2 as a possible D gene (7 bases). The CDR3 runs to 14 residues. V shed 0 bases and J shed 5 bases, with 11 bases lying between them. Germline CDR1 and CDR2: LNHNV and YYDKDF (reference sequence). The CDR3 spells CATSRDGGADEQYF. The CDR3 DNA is TGTGCCACCAGCAGAGATGGGGGGGCTGACGAGCAGTACTTC.

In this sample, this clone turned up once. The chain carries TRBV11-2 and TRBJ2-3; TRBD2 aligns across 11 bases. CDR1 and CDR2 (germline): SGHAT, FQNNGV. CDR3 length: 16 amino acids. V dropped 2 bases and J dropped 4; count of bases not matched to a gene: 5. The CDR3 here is CASSLTSGSGADTQYF. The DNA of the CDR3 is TGTGCCAGCAGCTTAACTAGCGGGAGTGGGGCAGATACGCAGTATTTT.

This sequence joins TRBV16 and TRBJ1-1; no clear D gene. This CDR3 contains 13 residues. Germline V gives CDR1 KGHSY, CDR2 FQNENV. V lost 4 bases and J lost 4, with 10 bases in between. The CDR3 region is CASSLKISTEAFF. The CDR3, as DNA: TGTGCCAGCAGCCTAAAAATTAGCACTGAAGCTTTCTTT.

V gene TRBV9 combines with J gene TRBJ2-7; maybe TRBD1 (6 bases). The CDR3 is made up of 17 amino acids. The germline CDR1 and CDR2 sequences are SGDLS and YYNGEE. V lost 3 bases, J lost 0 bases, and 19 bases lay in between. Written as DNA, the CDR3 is TGTGCCAGCAGCGAAAGGTGGGGGCGACAGGACTCCTACGAGCAGTACTTC. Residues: CASSERWGRQDSYEQYF. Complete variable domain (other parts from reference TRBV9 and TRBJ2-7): DSGVTQTPKHLITATGQRVTLRCSPRSGDLSVYWYQQSLDQGLQFLIQYYNGEERAKGNILERFSAQQFPDLHSELNLSSLELGDSALYFCASSERWGRQDSYEQYFGPGTRLTVT.